This T cell receptor beta chain was found in a study of blood T cell repertoires in COVID-19. Here immunoSEQ multiplex PCR was the method, and the copy in TCRdb shows in-frame clones only, minus some. In the table there are tens of thousands of clones, roughly 84% of which are singletons. Germline CDR1 LGHNA, CDR2 YSLEER. V gave up 0 bases and J gave up 0 bases, with 10 bases separating them. The CDR3 runs to 16 residues. What was sequenced was peripheral blood. This TCR derives from a man in his 70s with active COVID-19. This sequence joins TRBV4-3 and TRBJ2-3; D not certain. The CDR3 spells CASSQDPVYSTDTQYF. The CDR3 DNA is TGCGCCAGCAGCCAAGATCCGGTATACAGCACAGATACGCAGTATTTT.